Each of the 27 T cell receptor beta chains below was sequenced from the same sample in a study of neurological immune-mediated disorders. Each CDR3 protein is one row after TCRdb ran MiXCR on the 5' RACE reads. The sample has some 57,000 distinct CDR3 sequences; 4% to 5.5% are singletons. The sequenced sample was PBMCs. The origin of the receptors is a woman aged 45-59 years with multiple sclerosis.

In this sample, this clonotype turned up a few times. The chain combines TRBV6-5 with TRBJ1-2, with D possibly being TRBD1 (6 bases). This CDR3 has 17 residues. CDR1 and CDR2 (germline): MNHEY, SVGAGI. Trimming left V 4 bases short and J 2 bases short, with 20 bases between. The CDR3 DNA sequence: TGTGCCAGCAGTTCCAACTCAGGGACAAGAACCAACTATGGCTACACCTTC. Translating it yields CASSSNSGTRTNYGYTF.

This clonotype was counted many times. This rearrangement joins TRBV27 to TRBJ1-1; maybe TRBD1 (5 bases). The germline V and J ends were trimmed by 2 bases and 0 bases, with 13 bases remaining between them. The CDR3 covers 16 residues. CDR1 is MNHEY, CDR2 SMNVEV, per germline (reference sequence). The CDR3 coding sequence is TGTGCCAGCAGTTTAGGGGCAGGCATTCTGAACACTGAAGCTTTCTTT. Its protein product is CASSLGAGILNTEAFF.

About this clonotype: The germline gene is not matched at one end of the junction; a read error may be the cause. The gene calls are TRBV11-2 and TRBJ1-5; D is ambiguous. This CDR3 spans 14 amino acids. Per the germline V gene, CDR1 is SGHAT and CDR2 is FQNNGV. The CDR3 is CASSFGAGDQPQNF. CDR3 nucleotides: TGTGCCAGCAGCTTCGGAGCTGGGGATCAGCCCCAGAATTTT.

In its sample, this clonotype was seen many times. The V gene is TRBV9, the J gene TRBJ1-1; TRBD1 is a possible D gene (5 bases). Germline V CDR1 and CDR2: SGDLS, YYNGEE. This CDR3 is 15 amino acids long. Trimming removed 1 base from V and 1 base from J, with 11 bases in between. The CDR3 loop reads CASSVIPGTNTEAFF. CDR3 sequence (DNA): TGTGCCAGCAGCGTAATCCCCGGGACGAACACTGAAGCTTTCTTT.

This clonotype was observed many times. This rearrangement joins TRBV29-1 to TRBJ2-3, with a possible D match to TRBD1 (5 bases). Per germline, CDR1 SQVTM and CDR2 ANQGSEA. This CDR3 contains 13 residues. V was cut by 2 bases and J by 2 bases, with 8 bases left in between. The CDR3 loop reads CSVELDITDTQYF. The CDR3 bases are TGCAGCGTTGAACTGGACATCACAGATACGCAGTATTTT.

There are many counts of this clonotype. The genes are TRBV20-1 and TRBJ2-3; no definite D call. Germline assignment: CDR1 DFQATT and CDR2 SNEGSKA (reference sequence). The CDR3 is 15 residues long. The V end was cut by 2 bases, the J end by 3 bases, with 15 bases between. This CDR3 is CSARMAAQWTDTQYF. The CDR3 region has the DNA TGCAGTGCTAGAATGGCGGCACAGTGGACAGATACGCAGTATTTT.

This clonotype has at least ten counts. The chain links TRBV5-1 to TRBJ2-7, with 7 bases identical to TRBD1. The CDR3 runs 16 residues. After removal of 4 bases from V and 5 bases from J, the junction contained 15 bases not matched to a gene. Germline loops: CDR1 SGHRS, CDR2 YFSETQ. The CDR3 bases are TGCGCCAGCAGCATCAGTCCGGGACAGCCTCCTCACGAGCAGTACTTC. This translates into CASSISPGQPPHEQYF.

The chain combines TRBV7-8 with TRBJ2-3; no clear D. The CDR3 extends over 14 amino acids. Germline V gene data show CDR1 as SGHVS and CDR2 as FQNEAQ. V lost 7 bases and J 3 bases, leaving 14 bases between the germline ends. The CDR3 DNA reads TGTGCCAGCACCCACGGTGGGATGACAGATACGCAGTATTTT. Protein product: CASTHGGMTDTQYF. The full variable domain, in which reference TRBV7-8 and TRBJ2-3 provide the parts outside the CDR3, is GAGVSQSPRYKVAKRGQDVALRCDPISGHVSLFWYQQALGQGPEFLTYFQNEAQLDKSGLPSDRFFAERPEGSVSTLKIQRTQQEDSAVYLCASTHGGMTDTQYFGPGTRLTVL.

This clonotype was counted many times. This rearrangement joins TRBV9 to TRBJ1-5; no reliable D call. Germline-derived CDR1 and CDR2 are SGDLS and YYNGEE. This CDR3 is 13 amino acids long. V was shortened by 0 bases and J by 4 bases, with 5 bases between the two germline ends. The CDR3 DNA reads TGTGCCAGCAGCGTAGGGAGAAATCAGCCCCAGCATTTT. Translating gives CASSVGRNQPQHF.

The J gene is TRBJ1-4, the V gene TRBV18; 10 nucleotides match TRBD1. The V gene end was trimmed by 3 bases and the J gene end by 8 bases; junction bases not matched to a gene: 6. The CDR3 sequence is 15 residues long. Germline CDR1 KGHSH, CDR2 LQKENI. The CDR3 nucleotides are TGTGCCAGCTCACCTCCGGGACAGGGGAACGAAAAACTGTTTTTT. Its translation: CASSPPGQGNEKLFF.

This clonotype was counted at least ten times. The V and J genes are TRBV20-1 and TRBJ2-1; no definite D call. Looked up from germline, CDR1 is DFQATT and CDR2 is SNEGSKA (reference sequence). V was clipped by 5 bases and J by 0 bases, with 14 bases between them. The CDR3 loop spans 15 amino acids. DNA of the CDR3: TGCAGTGCTCCAAACCAACGAAGCTCCTACAATGAGCAGTTCTTC. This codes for CSAPNQRSSYNEQFF.

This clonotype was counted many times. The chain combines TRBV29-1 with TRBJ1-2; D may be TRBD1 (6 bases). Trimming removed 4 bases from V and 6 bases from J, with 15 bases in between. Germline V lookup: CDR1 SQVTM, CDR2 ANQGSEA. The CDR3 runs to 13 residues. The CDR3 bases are TGCAGCGTTGTTACAGGGAGAGGTAATGGCTACACCTTC. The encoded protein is CSVVTGRGNGYTF.

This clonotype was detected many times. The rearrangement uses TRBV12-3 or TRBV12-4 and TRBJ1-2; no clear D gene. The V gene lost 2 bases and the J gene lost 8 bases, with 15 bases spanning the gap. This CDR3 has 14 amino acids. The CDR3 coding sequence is TGTGCCAGCAGTTTATTTGGGTCAAGGGTCGGCTACACCTTC. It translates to CASSLFGSRVGYTF.

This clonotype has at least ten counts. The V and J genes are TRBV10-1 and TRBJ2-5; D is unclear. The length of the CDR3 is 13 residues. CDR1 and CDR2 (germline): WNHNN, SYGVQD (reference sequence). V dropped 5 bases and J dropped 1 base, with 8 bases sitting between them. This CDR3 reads CASSSHLQETQYF. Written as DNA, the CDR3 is TGCGCCAGCAGTTCTCATCTCCAAGAGACCCAGTACTTC.

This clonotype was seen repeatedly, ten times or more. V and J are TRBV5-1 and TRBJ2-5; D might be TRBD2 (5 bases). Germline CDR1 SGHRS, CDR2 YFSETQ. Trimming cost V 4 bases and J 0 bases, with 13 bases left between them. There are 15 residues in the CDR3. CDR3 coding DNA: TGCGCCAGCAGCAGAGCCGGACTCGACCAAGAGACCCAGTACTTC. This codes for CASSRAGLDQETQYF.

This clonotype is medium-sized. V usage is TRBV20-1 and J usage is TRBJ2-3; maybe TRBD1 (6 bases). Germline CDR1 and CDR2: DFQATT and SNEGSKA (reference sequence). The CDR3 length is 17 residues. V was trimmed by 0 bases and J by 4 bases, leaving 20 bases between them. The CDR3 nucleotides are TGCAGTGCTAGAGATCTTTTTGGGACACAGGCGCCAGATACGCAGTATTTT. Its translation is CSARDLFGTQAPDTQYF.

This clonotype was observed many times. As DNA, the CDR3 is TGTGCCAGCGGCAGGGGATCATCGGATACGCAGTATTTT. It codes for CASGRGSSDTQYF. The rearrangement links TRBV7-3 to TRBJ2-3, with D maybe TRBD1 (6 bases). Germline CDR1 reads SGHTA; CDR2 reads FQGTGA. Between the trimmed V and J ends, which lost 8 bases and 6 bases, there was a span of 15 bases. This CDR3 region has 13 residues.

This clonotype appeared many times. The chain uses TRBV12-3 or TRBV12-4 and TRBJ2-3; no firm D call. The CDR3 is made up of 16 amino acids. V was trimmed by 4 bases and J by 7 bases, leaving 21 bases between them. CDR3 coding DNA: TGTGCCAGCAGTTCTTTCGTCTGGCTAGTAGAAAATACGCAGTATTTT. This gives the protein CASSSFVWLVENTQYF.

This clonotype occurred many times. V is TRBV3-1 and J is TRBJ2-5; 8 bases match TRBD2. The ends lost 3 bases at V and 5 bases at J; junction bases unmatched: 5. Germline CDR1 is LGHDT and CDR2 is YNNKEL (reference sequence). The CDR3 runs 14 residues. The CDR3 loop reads CASSHRGGRETQYF. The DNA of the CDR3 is TGTGCCAGCAGCCATCGGGGGGGCCGGGAGACCCAGTACTTC.

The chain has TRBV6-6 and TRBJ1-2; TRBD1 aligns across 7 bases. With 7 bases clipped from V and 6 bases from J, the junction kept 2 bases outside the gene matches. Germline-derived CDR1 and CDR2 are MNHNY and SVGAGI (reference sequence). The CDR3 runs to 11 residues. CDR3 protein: CASTRGDGYTF. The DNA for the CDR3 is TGTGCCAGCACCAGGGGGGATGGCTACACCTTC.

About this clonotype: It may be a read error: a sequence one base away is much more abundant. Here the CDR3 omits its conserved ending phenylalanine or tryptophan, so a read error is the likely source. CDR3 residues: CASSLNRASDTQYI. CDR3 sequence (DNA): TGTGCCAGCAGCTTAAACAGGGCGAGCGATACGCAGTATATT. V usage is TRBV11-2 and J usage is TRBJ2-3, with D possibly TRBD1 on 6 matching bases. Germline V gene data show CDR1 as SGHAT and CDR2 as FQNNGV. Trimming took off 2 bases at V and 6 bases at J, with 12 bases between the two ends. The CDR3 spans 14 residues.

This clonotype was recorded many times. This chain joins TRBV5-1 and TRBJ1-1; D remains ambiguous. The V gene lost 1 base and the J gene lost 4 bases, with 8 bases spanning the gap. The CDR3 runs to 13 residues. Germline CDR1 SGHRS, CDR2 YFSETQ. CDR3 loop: CASSLLGPTEAFF. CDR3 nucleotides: TGCGCCAGCAGCTTGTTAGGACCCACTGAAGCTTTCTTT.

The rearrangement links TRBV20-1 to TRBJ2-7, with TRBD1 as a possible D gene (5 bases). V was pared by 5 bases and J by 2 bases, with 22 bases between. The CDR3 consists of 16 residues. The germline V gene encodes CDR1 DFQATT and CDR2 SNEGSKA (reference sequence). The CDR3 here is CSALPYLSVGPYEQYF. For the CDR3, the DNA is TGCAGTGCTCTACCGTACTTATCCGTGGGGCCCTACGAGCAGTACTTC.

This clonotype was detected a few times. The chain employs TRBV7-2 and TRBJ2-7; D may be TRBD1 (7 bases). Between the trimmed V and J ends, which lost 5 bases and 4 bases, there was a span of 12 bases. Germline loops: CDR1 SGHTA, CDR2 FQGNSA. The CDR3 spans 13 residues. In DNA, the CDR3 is TGTGCCAGCAGCCCCAGGGGGGAATACGAGCAGTACTTC. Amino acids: CASSPRGEYEQYF. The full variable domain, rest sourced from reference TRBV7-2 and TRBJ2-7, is GAGVSQSPSNKVTEKGKDVELRCDPISGHTALYWYRQSLGQGLEFLIYFQGNSAPDKSGLPSDRFSAERTGGSVSTLTIQRTQQEDSAVYLCASSPRGEYEQYFGPGTRLTVT.

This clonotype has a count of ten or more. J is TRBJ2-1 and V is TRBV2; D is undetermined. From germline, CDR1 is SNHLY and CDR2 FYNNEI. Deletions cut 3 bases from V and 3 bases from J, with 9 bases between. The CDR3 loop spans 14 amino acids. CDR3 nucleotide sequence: TGTGCCAGCAGTGAGGGCAGAGTCTACAATGAGCAGTTCTTC. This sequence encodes CASSEGRVYNEQFF.

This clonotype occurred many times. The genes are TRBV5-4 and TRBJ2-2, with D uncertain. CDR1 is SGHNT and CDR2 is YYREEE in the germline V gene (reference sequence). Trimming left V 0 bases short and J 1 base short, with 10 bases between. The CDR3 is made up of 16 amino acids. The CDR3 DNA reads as TGTGCCAGCAGCTTGGTGCTCGTGGGGAACACCGGGGAGCTGTTTTTT. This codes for CASSLVLVGNTGELFF. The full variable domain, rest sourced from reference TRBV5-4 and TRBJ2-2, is ETGVTQSPTHLIKTRGQQVTLRCSSQSGHNTVSWYQQALGQGPQFIFQYYREEENGRGNFPPRFSGLQFPNYSSELNVNALELDDSALYLCASSLVLVGNTGELFFGEGSRLTVL.

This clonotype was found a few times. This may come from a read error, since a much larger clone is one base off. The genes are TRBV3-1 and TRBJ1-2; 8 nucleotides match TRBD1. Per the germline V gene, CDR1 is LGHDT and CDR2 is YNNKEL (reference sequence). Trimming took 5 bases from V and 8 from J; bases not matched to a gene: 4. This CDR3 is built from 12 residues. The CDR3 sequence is CASSMRQGGYTF. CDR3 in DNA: TGTGCCAGCAGCATGCGACAGGGGGGCTACACCTTC.